This entry concerns a single T cell receptor (beta chain). This sample was taken from a study of shared clonotypes between healthy human individuals. Overall study context: Three plates were used per donor for CD4 naive, three for CD4 memory, two for CD8 naive and one for CD8 memory.

Looked up from germline, CDR1 is SGHVS and CDR2 is FQNEAQ. This CDR3 has 16 amino acids. V lost 2 bases, J lost 2 bases, and 7 bases stayed unmatched. Profiled with immunoSEQ multiplex PCR; TCRdb holds only in-frame clones, not every one. The sample lists about 1,500,000 clones, about 96% occurring once. The chain combines TRBV7-8 with TRBJ2-7; 9 nucleotides agree with TRBD2. This TCR came from a man aged 25 to 40 in good health. What was sequenced was naive CD4+ T cells sorted from blood. Subset of the sample: CD45RA+ positively selected. The CDR3 nucleotides are TGTGCCAGCAGCTTACGCTTAGCGGGGGCCACCTACGAGCAGTACTTC. Translated: CASSLRLAGATYEQYF.